A single sample gave rise to the 19 T cell receptor beta chains below, sequenced in a study of blood T cell repertoires in COVID-19. TCRdb's copy holds only in-frame clones and misses some; the assay was immunoSEQ multiplex PCR. The table has 490,000 or so clones, around nine tenths seen once. Sequenced material: PBMCs or T cells enriched from blood (not recorded which). These TCRs come from a woman in her 40s who had recovered from COVID-19.

The chain joins TRBV4-3 to TRBJ1-1; D possibly corresponds to TRBD1 (5 bases). Per the germline V gene, CDR1 is LGHNA and CDR2 is YSLEER. The CDR3 loop spans 17 amino acids. Trimming took 4 bases from V and 5 from J, leaving 23 bases between them. In nucleotides, the CDR3 is TGCGCCAGCAGCCTTTCCACGGCAGGGAAACTTGAAACTGAAGCTTTCTTT. Amino acids: CASSLSTAGKLETEAFF.

J is TRBJ1-4 and V is TRBV7-9, with 8 positions matching TRBD1. This CDR3 is 15 amino acids long. V was clipped by 4 bases and J by 0 bases; unmatched bases: 1. Germline V gene data show CDR1 as SEHNR and CDR2 as FQNEAQ (reference sequence). The CDR3 protein is CASSSQGATNEKLFF. DNA of the CDR3: TGTGCCAGCAGCTCACAGGGGGCAACTAATGAAAAACTGTTTTTT.

This chain joins TRBV6-2 or TRBV6-3 and TRBJ2-5; possibly TRBD2 for D (5 bases). The CDR3 has 15 amino acids. CDR1 is MNHEY and CDR2 is SVGEGT in the germline V gene. The V gene lost 0 bases and the J gene lost 4 bases, with 12 bases spanning the gap. Here the CDR3 reads CASSYSRGSGETQYF. The CDR3 coding sequence is TGTGCCAGCAGTTACTCGAGAGGGTCCGGAGAGACCCAGTACTTC.

This rearrangement joins TRBV23-1 to TRBJ2-4; 8 nucleotides line up with TRBD1. TRBV23-1 is sorted into the ORF group, with uncertain function. V gave up 6 bases and J gave up 0 bases; unmatched junction bases: 13. This CDR3 has 18 amino acids. The CDR3 bases are TGCGCCAGCAGCCAAGGGGCCCCGACAGGGGTAGCCAAAAACATTCAGTACTTC. It specifies CASSQGAPTGVAKNIQYF.

J is TRBJ2-5 and V is TRBV7-2; D call uncertain. The tail of the sequence fits TRBJ2-7 better, so the J call may be wrong. The CDR3 is 13 amino acids. Germline CDR1 is SGHTA and CDR2 is FQGNSA. CDR3 in DNA: TGTGCCAGCAGCTTAGGGCGAGACTACGAGCAGTACTTC. It encodes CASSLGRDYEQYF.

V usage is TRBV4-2 and J usage is TRBJ2-7; TRBD1 might be the D (5 bases). Germline CDR1 reads LGHNA; CDR2 reads YNFKEQ. The CDR3 has 13 amino acids. V was shortened by 0 bases and J by 2 bases, with 5 bases between the two germline ends. The CDR3 sequence: CASSQDRAYEQYF. CDR3 coding DNA: TGTGCCAGCAGCCAAGACAGGGCCTACGAGCAGTACTTC.

The chain combines TRBV11-2 with TRBJ2-5; TRBD2 aligns across 9 bases. The CDR3 extends over 15 amino acids. The trim removed 3 bases at V and 3 bases at J, leaving 5 bases unmatched. Germline V CDR1 and CDR2: SGHAT, FQNNGV. CDR3 sequence: CASSLGLAAKETQYF. CDR3 bases: TGTGCCAGCAGCTTGGGACTAGCAGCAAAAGAGACCCAGTACTTC.

This chain links TRBV18 with TRBJ2-2; D might be TRBD1 (6 bases). The ends were cut back, 0 bases at V and 8 bases at J, with 16 bases in the middle. Germline assignment: CDR1 KGHSH and CDR2 LQKENI. The CDR3 contains 16 residues. CDR3 coding DNA: TGTGCCAGCTCACCACCGGACAGAGTCTTTTCGGGGGAGCTGTTTTTT. This encodes CASSPPDRVFSGELFF.

J is TRBJ1-1 and V is TRBV7-2; TRBD1 might be the D (6 bases). CDR1 is SGHTA and CDR2 is FQGNSA in the germline V gene. This CDR3 is 14 amino acids long. The V gene lost 2 bases and the J gene lost 5 bases, with 12 bases spanning the gap. CDR3 coding DNA: TGTGCCAGCAGCTTATACGGCAGGGGAACTGAAGCTTTCTTT. Protein: CASSLYGRGTEAFF.

The V gene is TRBV7-8, the J gene TRBJ1-1; 8 nucleotides align to TRBD1. Germline lookup yields CDR1 SGHVS and CDR2 FQNEAQ. The CDR3 runs 16 residues. The V and J ends lost 0 bases and 10 bases, in that order; junction bases with no gene match: 13. The DNA of the CDR3 is TGTGCCAGCAGCTTAGCATCCCTGGGGACAGGCGCGGGAGCTTTCTTT. This encodes CASSLASLGTGAGAFF.

The rearrangement joins TRBV3-1 (or the pseudogene TRBV3-2) to TRBJ2-7; 7 nucleotides align to TRBD2. CDR1 and CDR2 (germline): LGHDT, YNNKEL (reference sequence). V lost 2 bases and J lost 2; bases outside the gene matches: 6. The CDR3 has 15 residues. CDR3 coding DNA: TGTGCCAGCAGCCAATCCAGCGGGATCACCTACGAGCAGTACTTC. Translated, it gives CASSQSSGITYEQYF.

The chain is built from TRBV9 and TRBJ1-1; 7 bases agree with TRBD1. CDR1 and CDR2 (germline): SGDLS, YYNGEE. The trim removed 1 base at V and 1 base at J, leaving 1 base unmatched. CDR3 length equals 14 residues. CDR3 sequence: CASSVQGGNTEAFF. DNA of the CDR3: TGTGCCAGCAGCGTACAGGGGGGGAACACTGAAGCTTTCTTT.

This clone has just one count. This sequence joins TRBV4-3 and TRBJ1-1; D is ambiguous. The CDR3 extends over 12 amino acids. Germline V gene lookup returns CDR1 LGHNA and CDR2 YSLEER. V lost 1 base, J lost 9 bases, and 9 bases lay in between. CDR3 coding DNA: TGCGCCAGCAGCCAAGGAAACAGTCAAGCTTTCTTT. The encoded protein is CASSQGNSQAFF.

J is TRBJ2-7 and V is TRBV4-3; 7 positions match TRBD2. Germline CDR1 is LGHNA and CDR2 is YSLEER. J gave up 7 bases and V 1 base, and 10 bases lay outside the gene matches. The CDR3 consists of 15 residues. The CDR3 nucleotides are TGCGCCAGCAGCCAAGGCATCCAGGGAGGGATTGAGCAGTACTTC. Translated, it gives CASSQGIQGGIEQYF.

The gene calls are TRBV18 and TRBJ2-1; perhaps TRBD1 as D (6 bases). From germline, CDR1 is KGHSH and CDR2 LQKENI. The V end was cut by 1 base, the J end by 9 bases, with 13 bases between. The CDR3 length is 14 residues. DNA for the CDR3: TGTGCCAGCTCACCACAGTTCCAGGGGAGTGAGCAGTTCTTC. As protein: CASSPQFQGSEQFF.

The rearrangement links TRBV5-6 to TRBJ1-5; D remains ambiguous. The germline V gene has CDR1 SGHDT and CDR2 YYEEEE. V lost 0 bases and J lost 3, with 4 bases in between. This CDR3 has 13 amino acids. The CDR3 is CASSLGDNQPQHF. The DNA of the CDR3 is TGTGCCAGCAGCTTGGGAGACAATCAGCCCCAGCATTTT. Filled out from reference TRBV5-6 and TRBJ1-5, the complete variable domain reads DAGVTQSPTHLIKTRGQQVTLRCSPKSGHDTVSWYQQALGQGPQFIFQYYEEEERQRGNFPDRFSGHQFPNYSSELNVNALLLGDSALYLCASSLGDNQPQHFGDGTRLSIL.

This rearrangement joins TRBV7-9 to TRBJ2-7; D uncertain. This CDR3 comprises 12 residues. Germline values: CDR1 SEHNR, CDR2 FQNEAQ (reference sequence). Trimming removed 2 bases at V and 2 bases at J, with 4 bases between. CDR3 sequence reads: CASSLQAYEQYF. The CDR3 DNA follows: TGTGCCAGCAGCTTACAGGCCTACGAGCAGTACTTC.

V is TRBV7-2 and J is TRBJ1-3; 8 bases line up with TRBD1. Germline-derived CDR1 and CDR2 are SGHTA and FQGNSA. The CDR3 has 16 residues. V lost 4 bases and J lost 3; bases outside the gene matches: 8. The CDR3 region is CASSSLAGTGGNTIYF. The CDR3 region has the DNA TGTGCCAGCAGCTCCCTCGCCGGGACAGGTGGAAACACCATATATTTT.

This chain links TRBV5-1 with TRBJ2-1; D may be TRBD2 (6 bases). Germline loops: CDR1 SGHRS, CDR2 YFSETQ. V lost 4 bases and J 8 bases, leaving 16 bases between the germline ends. CDR3 size: 14 residues. CDR3 in amino acids: CASSERGRGHEQFF. The CDR3 DNA reads TGCGCCAGCAGCGAAAGAGGGCGGGGACATGAGCAGTTCTTC.